This T cell receptor beta chain derives from a study of T cells in Graves' hyperthyroidism and ophthalmopathy. For the study at large: Sampling of peripheral blood happened at initial diagnosis, prior to any treatment. Overall study findings and caveats: Ophthalmopathy was identified by the model a median around 6 months ahead of onset.

A word on this clonotype: What it recognizes is unknown.

TCR beta CDR3 regions were amplified from RNA. Researchers ran a first-round RT-PCR on the TCR CDR3 using the HTBI primer set. MiXCR, run by TCRdb on the multiplex PCR reads, gives a single entry per CDR3 protein. The sample consists of approximately 370,000 distinct CDR3 sequences, 17% of them appearing once. The germline V gene has CDR1 SGHAT and CDR2 FQDESV (reference sequence). V dropped 5 bases and J dropped 8; count of bases not matched to a gene: 12. The CDR3 totals 16 residues. This rearrangement joins TRBV11-1 to TRBJ2-1; TRBD1 agrees at 10 bases. The specimen sequenced was blood. This clonotype was obtained from a woman aged 25 to 45 with Graves' hyperthyroidism that later progressed to Graves' ophthalmopathy. The CDR3 DNA reads as TGTGCCAGCAGCCTAATGACAGGGGGCGTGGGTCATGAGCAGTTCTTC. Amino acids: CASSLMTGGVGHEQFF.